A selection of T cell receptor beta chains follows, all from one sample in a study of identical twins. TCRdb ran MiXCR on the 5' RACE reads and lists one entry per CDR3 protein. The sample consists of about 340,000 distinct CDR3 sequences, around an eighth of them appearing once. These data were also filed under a second study, of yellow fever vaccine responses in identical twins.

The specimen was CD8+ T cells sorted from blood. These receptors all come from a woman aged 18-30 years in good health. The CDR3 runs from the conserved cysteine through the conserved F or W.

j_gene | v_gene | CDR3aa
TRBJ1-2 | TRBV12-3/TRBV12-4 | CASTDGWGRHYTF
TRBJ2-7 | TRBV7-9 | CASSSPAQGYEQYF
TRBJ2-2 | TRBV9 | CASSAHRGRGDTGELFF
TRBJ2-1 | TRBV5-6 | CASSLDRYEQFF
TRBJ2-1 | TRBV9 | CASSPMGAGYNEQFF
TRBJ2-5 | TRBV19 | CASSTHGLAGSYQETQYF
TRBJ1-5 | TRBV28 | CASSLWGYSNQPQHF
TRBJ2-7 | TRBV7-2 | CASSHPGVPYEQYF
TRBJ1-1 | TRBV2 | CASRVSRDRGSEAFF
TRBJ2-1 | TRBV2 | CASSEILPSSGGSYNEQFF
TRBJ2-5 | TRBV6-5 | CASGTAQETQYF
TRBJ2-1 | TRBV24-1 | CATSNLRTGAYNEQFF
TRBJ2-2 | TRBV27 | CASLDFNTGELFF
TRBJ2-1 | TRBV7-6 | CASSSGGDYNEQFF
TRBJ2-1 | TRBV11-2 | CASNPLGEQFF
TRBJ2-1 | TRBV28 | CASTRDTFYNEQFF